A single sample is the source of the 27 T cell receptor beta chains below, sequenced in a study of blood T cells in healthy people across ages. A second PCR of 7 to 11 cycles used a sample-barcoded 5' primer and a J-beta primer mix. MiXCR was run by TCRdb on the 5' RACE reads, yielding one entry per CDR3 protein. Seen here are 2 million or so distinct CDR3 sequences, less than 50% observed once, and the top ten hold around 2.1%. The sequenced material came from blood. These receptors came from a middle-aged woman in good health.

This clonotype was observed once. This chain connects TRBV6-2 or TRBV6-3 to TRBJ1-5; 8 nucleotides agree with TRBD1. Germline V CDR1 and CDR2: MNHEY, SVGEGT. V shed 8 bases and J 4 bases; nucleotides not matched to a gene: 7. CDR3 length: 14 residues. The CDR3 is CASQGQGRNQPQHF. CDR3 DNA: TGTGCCAGCCAAGGACAGGGTCGAAATCAGCCCCAGCATTTT.

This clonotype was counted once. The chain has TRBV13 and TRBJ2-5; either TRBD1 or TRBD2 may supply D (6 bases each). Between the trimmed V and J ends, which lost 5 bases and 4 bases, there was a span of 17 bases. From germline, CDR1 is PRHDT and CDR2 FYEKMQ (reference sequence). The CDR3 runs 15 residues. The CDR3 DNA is TGTGCCAGCAGCGAGGGGGGCGAGCCGTCAGAGACCCAGTACTTC. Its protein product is CASSEGGEPSETQYF.

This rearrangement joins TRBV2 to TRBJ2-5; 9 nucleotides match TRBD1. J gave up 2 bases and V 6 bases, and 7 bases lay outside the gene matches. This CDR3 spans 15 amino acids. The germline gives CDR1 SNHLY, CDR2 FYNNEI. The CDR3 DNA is TGTGCCAGCAGAGCTGCCGGGACAGGGCAAGAGACCCAGTACTTC. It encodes CASRAAGTGQETQYF.

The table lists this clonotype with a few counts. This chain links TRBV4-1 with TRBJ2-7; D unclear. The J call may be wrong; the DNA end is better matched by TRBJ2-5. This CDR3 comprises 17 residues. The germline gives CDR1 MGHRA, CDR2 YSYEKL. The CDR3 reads CASSQVVHPVSGETQYF. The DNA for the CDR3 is TGCGCCAGCAGCCAAGTCGTCCATCCGGTTAGTGGGGAGACCCAGTACTTC.

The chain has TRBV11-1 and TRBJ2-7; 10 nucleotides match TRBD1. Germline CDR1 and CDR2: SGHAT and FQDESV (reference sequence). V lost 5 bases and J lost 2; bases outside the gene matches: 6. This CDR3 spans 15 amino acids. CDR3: CASSKDRGGAYEQYF. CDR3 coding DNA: TGTGCCAGCAGCAAGGACAGGGGGGGAGCCTACGAGCAGTACTTC.

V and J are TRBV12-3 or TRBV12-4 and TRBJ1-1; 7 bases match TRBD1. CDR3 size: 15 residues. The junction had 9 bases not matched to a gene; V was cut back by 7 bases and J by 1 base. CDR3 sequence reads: CASISRGQENTEAFF. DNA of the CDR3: TGTGCCAGCATAAGTCGCGGACAGGAGAACACTGAAGCTTTCTTT.

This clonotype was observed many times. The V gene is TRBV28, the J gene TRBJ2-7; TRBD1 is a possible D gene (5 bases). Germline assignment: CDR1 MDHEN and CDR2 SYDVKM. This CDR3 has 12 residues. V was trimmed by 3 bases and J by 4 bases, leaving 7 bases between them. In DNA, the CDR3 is TGTGCCAGCAGTTTTAAGGGGTACGAGCAGTACTTC. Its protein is CASSFKGYEQYF.

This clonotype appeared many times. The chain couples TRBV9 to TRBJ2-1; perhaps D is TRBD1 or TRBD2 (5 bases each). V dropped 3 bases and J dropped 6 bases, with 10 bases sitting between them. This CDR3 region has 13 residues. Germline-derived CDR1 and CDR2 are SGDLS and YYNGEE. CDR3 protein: CASSGGRLNEQFF. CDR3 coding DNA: TGTGCCAGCAGCGGGGGACGCCTCAATGAGCAGTTCTTC.

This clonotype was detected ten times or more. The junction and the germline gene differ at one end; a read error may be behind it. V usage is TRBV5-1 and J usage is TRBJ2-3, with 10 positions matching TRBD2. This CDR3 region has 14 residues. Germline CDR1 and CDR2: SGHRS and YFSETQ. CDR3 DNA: TGTGCCAGCGCTAGCGGGGGCCGCACAGATACGCAGTATTTT. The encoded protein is CASASGGRTDTQYF. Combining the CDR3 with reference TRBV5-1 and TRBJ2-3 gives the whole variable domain KAGVTQTPRYLIKTRGQQVTLSCSPISGHRSVSWYQQTPGQGLQFLFEYFSETQRNKGNFPGRFSGRQFSNSRSEMNVSTLELGDSALYLCASASGGRTDTQYFGPGTRLTVL.

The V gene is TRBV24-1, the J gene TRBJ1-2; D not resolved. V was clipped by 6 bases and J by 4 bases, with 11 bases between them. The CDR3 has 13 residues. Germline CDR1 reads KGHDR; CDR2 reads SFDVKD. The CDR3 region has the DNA TGTGCCACCAGTCCTGGGTTACTCTATGGCTACACCTTC. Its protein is CATSPGLLYGYTF.

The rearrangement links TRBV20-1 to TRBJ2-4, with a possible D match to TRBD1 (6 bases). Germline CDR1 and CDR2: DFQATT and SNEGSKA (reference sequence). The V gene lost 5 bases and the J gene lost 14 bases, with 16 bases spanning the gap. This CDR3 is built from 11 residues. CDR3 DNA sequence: TGCAGTGCTGAACGAGAGGCAGGGGAGTACTTC. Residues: CSAEREAGEYF.

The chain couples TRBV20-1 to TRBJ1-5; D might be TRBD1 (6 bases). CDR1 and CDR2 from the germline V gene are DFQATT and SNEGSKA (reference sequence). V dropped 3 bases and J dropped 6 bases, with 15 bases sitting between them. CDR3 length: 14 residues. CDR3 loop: CSASLLEGGQPQHF. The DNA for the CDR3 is TGCAGTGCTAGCCTCCTGGAGGGGGGTCAGCCCCAGCATTTT.

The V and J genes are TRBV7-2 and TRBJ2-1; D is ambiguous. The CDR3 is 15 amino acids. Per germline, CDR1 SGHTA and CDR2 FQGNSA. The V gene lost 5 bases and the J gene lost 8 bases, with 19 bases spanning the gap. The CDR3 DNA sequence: TGTGCCAGCAGCACGACCCGGGTGTCAAGCGATGAGCAGTTCTTC. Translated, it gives CASSTTRVSSDEQFF.

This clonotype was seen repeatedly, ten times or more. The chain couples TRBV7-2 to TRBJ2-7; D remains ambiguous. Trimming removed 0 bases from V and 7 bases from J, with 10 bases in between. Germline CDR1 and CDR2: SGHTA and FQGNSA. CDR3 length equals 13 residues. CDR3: CASSLASGGEQYF. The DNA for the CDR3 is TGTGCCAGCAGCTTAGCGTCGGGCGGTGAGCAGTACTTC.

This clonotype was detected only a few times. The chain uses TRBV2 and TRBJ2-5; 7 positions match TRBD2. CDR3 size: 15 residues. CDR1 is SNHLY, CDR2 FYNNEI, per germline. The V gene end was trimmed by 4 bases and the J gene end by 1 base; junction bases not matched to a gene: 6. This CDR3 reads CASSGERGAQETQYF. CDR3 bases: TGTGCCAGCAGTGGTGAGCGGGGAGCCCAAGAGACCCAGTACTTC.

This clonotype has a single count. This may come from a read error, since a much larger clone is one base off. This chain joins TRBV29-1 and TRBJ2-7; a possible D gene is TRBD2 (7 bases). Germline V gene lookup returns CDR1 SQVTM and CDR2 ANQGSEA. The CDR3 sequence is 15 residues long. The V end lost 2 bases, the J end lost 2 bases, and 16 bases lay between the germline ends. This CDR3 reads CSVEFGGGAAYEQYF. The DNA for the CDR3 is TGCAGCGTTGAATTCGGTGGGGGGGCCGCCTACGAGCAGTACTTC.

CDR3 protein: CASSNDMRGEKLFF. CDR3 DNA sequence: TGTGCCAGCAGCAACGATATGAGGGGTGAAAAACTGTTTTTT. The chain links TRBV27 to TRBJ1-4; D is perhaps TRBD1 (5 bases). V lost 6 bases and J lost 7, with 15 bases in between. The CDR3 is 14 residues long. Per germline, CDR1 MNHEY and CDR2 SMNVEV (reference sequence).

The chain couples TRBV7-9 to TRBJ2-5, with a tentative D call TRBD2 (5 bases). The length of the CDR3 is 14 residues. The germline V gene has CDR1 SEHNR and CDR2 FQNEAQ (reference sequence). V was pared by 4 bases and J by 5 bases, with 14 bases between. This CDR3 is CASSSWTRGETQYF. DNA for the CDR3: TGTGCCAGCAGCTCGTGGACCCGAGGGGAGACCCAGTACTTC.

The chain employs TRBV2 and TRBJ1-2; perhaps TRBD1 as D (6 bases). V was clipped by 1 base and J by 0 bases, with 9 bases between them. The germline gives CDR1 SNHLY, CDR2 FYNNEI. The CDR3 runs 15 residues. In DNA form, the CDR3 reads TGTGCCAGCAGTGAAGGGGCAGGGGCTAACTATGGCTACACCTTC. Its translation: CASSEGAGANYGYTF.

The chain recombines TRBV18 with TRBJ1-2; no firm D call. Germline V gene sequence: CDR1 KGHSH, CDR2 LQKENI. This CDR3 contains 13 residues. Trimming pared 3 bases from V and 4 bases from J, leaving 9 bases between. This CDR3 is CASSPSDGYGYTF. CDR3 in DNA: TGTGCCAGCTCACCTTCGGACGGCTATGGCTACACCTTC.

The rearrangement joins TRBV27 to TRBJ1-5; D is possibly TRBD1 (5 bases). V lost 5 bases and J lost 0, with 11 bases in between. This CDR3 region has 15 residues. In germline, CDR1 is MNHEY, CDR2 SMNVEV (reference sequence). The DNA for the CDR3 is TGTGCCAGCAGTCAGGGATCCCATAGCAATCAGCCCCAGCATTTT. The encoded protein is CASSQGSHSNQPQHF.

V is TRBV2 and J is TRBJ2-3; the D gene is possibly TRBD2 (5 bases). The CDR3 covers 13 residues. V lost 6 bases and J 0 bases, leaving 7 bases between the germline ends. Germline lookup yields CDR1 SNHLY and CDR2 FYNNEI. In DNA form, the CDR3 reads TGTGCCAGCAGCGGGGAAAGCACAGATACGCAGTATTTT. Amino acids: CASSGESTDTQYF. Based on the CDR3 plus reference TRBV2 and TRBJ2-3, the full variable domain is EPEVTQTPSHQVTQMGQEVILRCVPISNHLYFYWYRQILGQKVEFLVSFYNNEISEKSEIFDDQFSVERPDGSNFTLKIRSTKLEDSAMYFCASSGESTDTQYFGPGTRLTVL.

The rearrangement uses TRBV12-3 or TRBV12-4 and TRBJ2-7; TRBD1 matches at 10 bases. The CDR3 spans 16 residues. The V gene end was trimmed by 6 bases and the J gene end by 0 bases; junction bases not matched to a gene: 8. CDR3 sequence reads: CASRPSGTGASYEQYF. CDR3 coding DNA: TGTGCCAGCAGGCCATCCGGGACAGGGGCCTCCTACGAGCAGTACTTC.

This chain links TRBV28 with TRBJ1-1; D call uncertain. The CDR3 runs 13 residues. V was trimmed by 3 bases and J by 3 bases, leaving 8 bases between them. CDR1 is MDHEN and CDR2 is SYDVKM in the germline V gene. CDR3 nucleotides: TGTGCCAGCAGTTTGCCCGATTACACTGAAGCTTTCTTT. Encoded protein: CASSLPDYTEAFF. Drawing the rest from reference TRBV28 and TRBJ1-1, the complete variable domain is DVKVTQSSRYLVKRTGEKVFLECVQDMDHENMFWYRQDPGLGLRLIYFSYDVKMKEKGDIPEGYSVSREKKERFSLILESASTNQTSMYLCASSLPDYTEAFFGQGTRLTVV.

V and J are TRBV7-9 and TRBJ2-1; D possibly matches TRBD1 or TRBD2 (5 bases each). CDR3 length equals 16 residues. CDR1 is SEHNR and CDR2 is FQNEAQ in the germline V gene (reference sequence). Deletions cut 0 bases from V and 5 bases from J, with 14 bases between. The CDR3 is CASSLAEAGHNNEQFF. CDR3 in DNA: TGTGCCAGCAGCTTAGCGGAGGCAGGACACAACAATGAGCAGTTCTTC.

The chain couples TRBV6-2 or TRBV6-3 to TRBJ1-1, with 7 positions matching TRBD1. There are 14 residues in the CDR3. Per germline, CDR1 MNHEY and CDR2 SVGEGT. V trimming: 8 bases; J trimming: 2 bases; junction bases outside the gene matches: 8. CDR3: CASLYRGGNTEAFF. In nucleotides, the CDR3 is TGTGCCAGCCTTTACAGGGGCGGCAACACTGAAGCTTTCTTT.

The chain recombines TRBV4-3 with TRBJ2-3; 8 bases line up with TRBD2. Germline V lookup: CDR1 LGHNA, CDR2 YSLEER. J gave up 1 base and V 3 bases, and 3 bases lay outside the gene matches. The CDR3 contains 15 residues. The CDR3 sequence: CASSHGGAGTDTQYF. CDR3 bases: TGCGCCAGCAGCCACGGGGGGGCGGGCACAGATACGCAGTATTTT.